This is a list of T cell receptor beta chains from one sample in a study of blood T cell repertoires in COVID-19. Only in-frame clones appear in the TCRdb table, and some are missing; sequencing was by immunoSEQ multiplex PCR. This sample has 80,000 or so clones, with 90% to 95% found just once. Input material: peripheral blood. These receptors were taken from a woman between 45 and 60 years old in a cohort sampled during active COVID-19. Both conserved end residues are part of each CDR3. Fields, in order: V gene, D gene, J gene, CDR3 protein, CDR3 DNA. D genes are given only for firm matches.

TRBV2,TRBD1,TRBJ1-1,CASSGADRVGAFF,TGTGCCAGCAGTGGGGCCGACAGGGTGGGAGCTTTCTTT
TRBV6-5,NA,TRBJ1-3,CASSNQVSGNTIYF,TGTGCCAGCAGTAATCAGGTCTCTGGAAACACCATATATTTT
TRBV7-9,TRBD1,TRBJ2-1,CASSQWDRRNEQFF,TGTGCCAGCAGCCAGTGGGACAGGAGGAATGAGCAGTTCTTC
TRBV5-1,TRBD2,TRBJ2-3,CASRSPGLVADTQYF,TGCGCCAGCAGGTCACCGGGACTAGTTGCAGATACGCAGTATTTT
TRBV10-1,NA,TRBJ2-1,CASSGNRLLSYNEQFF,TGCGCCAGCAGTGGCAACAGGCTACTCTCCTACAATGAGCAGTTCTTC
TRBV5-1,TRBD1,TRBJ1-1,CASSLLGTGVRAFF,TGCGCCAGCAGCTTGCTCGGGACAGGGGTGCGCGCTTTCTTT
TRBV11-2,TRBD2,TRBJ2-2,CASSLPSGGAWTGELFF,TGTGCCAGCAGCTTGCCAAGCGGGGGGGCCTGGACCGGGGAGCTGTTTTTT
TRBV3-1/TRBV3-2,NA,TRBJ2-2,CASSPRESGELFF,TGTGCCAGCAGCCCACGGGAGTCCGGGGAGCTGTTTTTT
TRBV5-4,NA,TRBJ2-5,CASSLGAGRVGQTQYF,TGTGCCAGCAGCTTGGGCGCTGGCAGGGTAGGTCAGACCCAGTACTTC
TRBV5-4,NA,TRBJ2-3,CASSLGESQKYF,TGTGCCAGCAGCTTGGGAGAAAGTCAAAAGTATTTT
TRBV18,NA,TRBJ2-1,CASSPFTGELYEQFF,TGTGCCAGCTCACCCTTTACGGGAGAATTATATGAGCAGTTCTTC
TRBV6-6,TRBD1,TRBJ1-1,CASSYQGQGGPEAFF,TGTGCCAGCAGTTACCAAGGACAGGGGGGCCCTGAAGCTTTCTTT
TRBV5-6,TRBD1,TRBJ2-7,CASSFDRGPPYEQYF,TGTGCCAGCAGCTTCGACAGGGGCCCTCCCTACGAGCAGTACTTC
TRBV9,TRBD1,TRBJ1-4,CASSGQGLGNEKLFF,TGTGCCAGCAGCGGACAGGGGTTGGGTAATGAAAAACTGTTTTTT
TRBV7-7,NA,TRBJ2-7,CASSLAFRAPPYEQYF,TGTGCTAGCAGCTTAGCTTTTCGAGCCCCACCCTACGAGCAGTACTTC
TRBV11-2,TRBD1,TRBJ2-7,CASSLVSGQSYEQQYF,TGTGCCAGCAGCTTAGTCTCGGGACAGAGCTACGAGCAGCAGTACTTC
TRBV7-9,TRBD1,TRBJ1-3,CASSARGGGSGNTIYF,TGTGCCAGCAGCGCCCGAGGGGGCGGCTCTGGAAACACCATATATTTT
TRBV10-1,TRBD1,TRBJ2-7,CASSEWGTGTYEQYF,TGCGCCAGCAGTGAGTGGGGGACAGGGACCTACGAGCAGTACTTC